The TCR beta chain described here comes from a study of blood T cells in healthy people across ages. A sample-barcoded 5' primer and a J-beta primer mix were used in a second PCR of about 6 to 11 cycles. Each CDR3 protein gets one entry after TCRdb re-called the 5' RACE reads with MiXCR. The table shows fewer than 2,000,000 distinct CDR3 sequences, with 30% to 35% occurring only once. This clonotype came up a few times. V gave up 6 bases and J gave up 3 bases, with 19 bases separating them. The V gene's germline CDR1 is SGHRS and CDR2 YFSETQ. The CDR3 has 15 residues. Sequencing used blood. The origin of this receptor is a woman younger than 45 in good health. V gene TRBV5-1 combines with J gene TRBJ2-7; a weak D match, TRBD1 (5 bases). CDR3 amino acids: CASKRSEQGNYEQYF. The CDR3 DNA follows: TGCGCCAGCAAACGTTCGGAGCAGGGTAACTACGAGCAGTACTTC.